A single sample gave rise to the 25 T cell receptor beta chains below, sequenced in a study of T cells after yellow fever vaccination. MiXCR, run by TCRdb on the 5' RACE reads, gives a single entry per CDR3 protein. The data contain 300,000 to 350,000 distinct CDR3 sequences, roughly 10% of them singletons. The input for sequencing was CD4+ T cells sorted from PBMCs, taken 45 days after the yellow fever booster vaccination. The receptor source for this set is a man aged 18 to 29 who received the YFV17D yellow fever vaccine.

This clonotype occurred many times. The rearrangement uses TRBV12-3 or TRBV12-4 and TRBJ2-3; the D gene could be TRBD1 or TRBD2 (5 bases each). CDR3 length: 16 residues. With 0 bases removed from V and 0 bases from J, the gap between germline ends came to 10 bases. The CDR3 region is CASSLAGTRSTDTQYF. For the CDR3, the DNA is TGTGCCAGCAGTTTAGCCGGGACCCGGAGCACAGATACGCAGTATTTT.

V usage is TRBV7-9 and J usage is TRBJ2-1, with 8 nucleotides matching TRBD1. The CDR3 length is 14 residues. V trimming: 6 bases; J trimming: 6 bases; junction bases outside the gene matches: 7. CDR1 and CDR2 from the germline V gene are SEHNR and FQNEAQ (reference sequence). CDR3 region: CASSRGRGLNEQFF. DNA for the CDR3: TGTGCCAGCAGTAGGGGCAGGGGGCTCAATGAGCAGTTCTTC.

There are a few counts of this clonotype. The V gene is TRBV5-6, the J gene TRBJ2-7; 9 bases fit TRBD1. Per germline, CDR1 SGHDT and CDR2 YYEEEE. This CDR3 comprises 13 residues. V shed 2 bases and J 7 bases; nucleotides not matched to a gene: 4. This CDR3 is CASSLQGAEEQYV. The CDR3 DNA sequence: TGTGCCAGCAGCTTACAGGGGGCCGAAGAGCAGTACGTC.

This clonotype has more than one count but fewer than ten. The chain is built from TRBV28 and TRBJ1-2, with 8 bases fitting TRBD1. V lost 3 bases to trimming and J lost 4 bases; unmatched junction nucleotides: 10. The CDR3 runs to 16 residues. Germline CDR1 reads MDHEN; CDR2 reads SYDVKM. For the CDR3, the DNA is TGTGCCAGCAGTTTGGGGGCAGGGGGCCTTGGCTATGGCTACACCTTC. As protein: CASSLGAGGLGYGYTF.

There are a few counts of this clonotype. The V gene is TRBV7-2, the J gene TRBJ2-5; D is perhaps TRBD1 or TRBD2 (5 bases each). The V gene's germline CDR1 is SGHTA and CDR2 FQGNSA. The CDR3 runs 12 residues. The germline V and J ends were trimmed by 5 bases and 9 bases, with 13 bases remaining between them. The CDR3 DNA follows: TGTGCCAGCAGCCGGGACCACCTCCCCCAGTACTTC. This gives the protein CASSRDHLPQYF.

The chain employs TRBV29-1 and TRBJ2-7, with D perhaps TRBD1 or TRBD2 (5 bases each). The V end lost 6 bases, the J end lost 6 bases, and 18 bases lay between the germline ends. This CDR3 has 13 residues. Germline lookup yields CDR1 SQVTM and CDR2 ANQGSEA. The CDR3 spells CSVSGELRGEQYF. The CDR3 bases are TGCAGCGTCTCCGGGGAGCTAAGGGGCGAGCAGTACTTC.

The gene calls are TRBV12-3 or TRBV12-4 and TRBJ1-5, with a possible D match to TRBD1 (5 bases). This CDR3 has 14 amino acids. V dropped 3 bases and J dropped 4 bases, with 10 bases sitting between them. CDR3 in amino acids: CASSFAGLNQPQHF. DNA of the CDR3: TGTGCCAGCAGTTTCGCAGGGCTTAATCAGCCCCAGCATTTT.

V is TRBV7-2 and J is TRBJ2-6; 7 positions match TRBD1. CDR3 size: 15 residues. V lost 5 bases and J lost 2; bases outside the gene matches: 3. Germline V gene lookup returns CDR1 SGHTA and CDR2 FQGNSA. The CDR3 DNA follows: TGTGCCAGCAGCAAAGGGGGCGCTGGGGCCAACGTCCTGACTTTC. Protein product: CASSKGGAGANVLTF.

Notes on this clonotype: One end of the junction is discordant with germline, which a read error may explain. The chain has TRBV7-3 and TRBJ2-3; a possible D gene is TRBD1 (5 bases). Per germline, CDR1 SGHTA and CDR2 FQGTGA. The CDR3 extends over 14 amino acids. The CDR3: CACSFQGSTDTQYF. In DNA, the CDR3 is TGTGCCTGCAGCTTTCAGGGTAGCACAGATACGCAGTATTTT.

V is TRBV28 and J is TRBJ2-5, with D perhaps given as TRBD1 or TRBD2 (6 bases each). This CDR3 has 12 amino acids. Germline V gene data show CDR1 as MDHEN and CDR2 as SYDVKM. V lost 11 bases and J 0 bases, leaving 10 bases between the germline ends. CDR3 nucleotide sequence: TGTGCCGGGGGCGGGAACCAAGAGACCCAGTACTTC. This codes for CAGGGNQETQYF.

This clonotype was seen many times. The CDR3 loop reads CASSSDRGGNEQFF. CDR3 bases: TGCGCCAGCAGCTCAGACAGGGGAGGGAATGAGCAGTTCTTC. The V and J genes are TRBV5-1 and TRBJ2-1; a weak D match, TRBD1 (8 bases). This CDR3 contains 14 residues. Trimming removed 3 bases from V and 7 bases from J, with 14 bases in between. CDR1 and CDR2 (germline): SGHRS, YFSETQ.

The V and J genes are TRBV7-3 and TRBJ1-6, with D possibly TRBD1 on 5 matching bases. CDR1 and CDR2 from the germline V gene are SGHTA and FQGTGA. The CDR3 extends over 15 amino acids. Between the trimmed V and J ends, which lost 1 base and 9 bases, there was a span of 13 bases. DNA for the CDR3: TGTGCCAGCAGCTTAAGGGGGGGATGGGTTTCACCCCTCCACTTT. Its translation is CASSLRGGWVSPLHF.

This clonotype was observed many times. This chain links TRBV7-2 with TRBJ2-7; 10 nucleotides match TRBD1. Germline CDR1 reads SGHTA; CDR2 reads FQGNSA. There are 14 residues in the CDR3. Trimming cost V 5 bases and J 4 bases; bases outside gene matches: 5. CDR3 amino acids: CASSAGQGRYEQYF. The DNA for the CDR3 is TGTGCCAGCAGCGCGGGACAGGGGCGTTACGAGCAGTACTTC.

The chain carries TRBV12-3 or TRBV12-4 and TRBJ1-5; TRBD1 matches 9 bases. The trim removed 2 bases at V and 7 bases at J, leaving 6 bases unmatched. This CDR3 is built from 15 residues. Here the CDR3 DNA reads TGTGCCAGCAGTTTAAGGGACAGGGTAGAACAGCCCCAGCATTTT. Residues: CASSLRDRVEQPQHF.

The chain has TRBV3-1 and TRBJ2-5, with a tentative D call TRBD1 (5 bases). This CDR3 has 16 residues. Germline lookup yields CDR1 LGHDT and CDR2 YNNKEL (reference sequence). The V end was cut by 4 bases, the J end by 1 base, with 16 bases between. Written as DNA, the CDR3 is TGTGCCAGCAGCCTCGCCCTCGGGCAGGGCCAAGAGACCCAGTACTTC. Translated, it gives CASSLALGQGQETQYF.

J is TRBJ2-3 and V is TRBV6-5; D not resolved. V was trimmed by 2 bases and J by 6 bases, leaving 9 bases between them. Germline values: CDR1 MNHEY, CDR2 SVGAGI. This CDR3 region has 13 residues. CDR3 in amino acids: CASSYRDGDTQYF. The CDR3 nucleotides read TGTGCCAGCAGTTACAGGGATGGGGATACGCAGTATTTT.

The chain links TRBV30 to TRBJ2-5; TRBD2 matches at 9 bases. Germline trimming cut 2 bases from V and 9 bases from J; bases unmatched to any gene: 13. The CDR3 contains 15 residues. The germline CDR1 and CDR2 sequences are GTSNPN and SVGIG (reference sequence). CDR3 sequence (DNA): TGTGCCTGGAGTAACGACATGCGGGGGGGCTTAGCCCAGTACTTC. It is translated as CAWSNDMRGGLAQYF.

The gene calls are TRBV5-4 and TRBJ1-5, with TRBD1 matching over 7 bases. Germline V lookup: CDR1 SGHNT, CDR2 YYREEE (reference sequence). The CDR3 sequence is 15 residues long. J was trimmed by 5 bases and V by 4 bases; bases with no gene match: 9. The CDR3 sequence is CASSMNRGEDQPQHF. Here the CDR3 DNA reads TGTGCCAGCAGCATGAACAGGGGTGAAGATCAGCCCCAGCATTTT.

In its sample, this clonotype was seen a few times. The chain has TRBV6-1 and TRBJ1-1; 7 nucleotides match TRBD1. CDR3 length equals 16 residues. Trimming cost V 4 bases and J 0 bases; bases outside gene matches: 8. Looked up from germline, CDR1 is MNHNS and CDR2 is SASEGT. CDR3 loop: CASSAPRTGMNTEAFF. The CDR3 DNA follows: TGTGCCAGCAGTGCTCCCAGGACAGGTATGAACACTGAAGCTTTCTTT.

This rearrangement joins TRBV7-2 to TRBJ2-2, with 7 bases aligning to TRBD2. This CDR3 is built from 16 residues. After removal of 1 base from V and 1 base from J, the junction contained 3 bases not matched to a gene. Germline V gives CDR1 SGHTA, CDR2 FQGNSA. CDR3 amino acids: CASSLGGGGNTGELFF. The CDR3 nucleotides read TGTGCCAGCAGCTTAGGGGGCGGGGGGAACACCGGGGAGCTGTTTTTT.

In this sample, this clonotype turned up many times. J is TRBJ2-2 and V is TRBV5-1, with a tentative D call TRBD2 (5 bases). Trimming stripped 0 bases from V and 4 bases from J, with 16 bases between. Germline CDR1 SGHRS, CDR2 YFSETQ. This CDR3 is 17 amino acids long. For the CDR3, the DNA is TGCGCCAGCAGCTTGGTCCTGGACGGGCGGGCCACCGGGGAGCTGTTTTTT. Translated, it gives CASSLVLDGRATGELFF.

The chain joins TRBV7-2 to TRBJ2-2; D unresolved. Germline V gene sequence: CDR1 SGHTA, CDR2 FQGNSA. V was pared by 1 base and J by 7 bases, with 7 bases between. This CDR3 comprises 13 residues. CDR3 sequence: CASSLGWGGELFF. The CDR3 DNA reads as TGTGCCAGCAGCTTAGGGTGGGGCGGGGAGCTGTTTTTT.

The chain links TRBV5-6 to TRBJ1-6, with D unclear. CDR1 SGHDT and CDR2 YYEEEE come from the germline V gene. CDR3 size: 12 residues. Between the trimmed V and J ends, which lost 2 bases and 14 bases, there was a span of 11 bases. The CDR3 DNA follows: TGTGCCAGCAGCTTAGAGCGGGGAACCCTCCACTTT. Protein sequence: CASSLERGTLHF.

The sample holds a few counts of this clonotype. The gene calls are TRBV28 and TRBJ2-7; TRBD2 is a possible D gene (5 bases). Germline-derived CDR1 and CDR2 are MDHEN and SYDVKM. This CDR3 comprises 12 residues. V lost 4 bases to trimming and J lost 4 bases, with 8 bases between them. CDR3 bases: TGTGCCAGCAGTTGGTCGGGGTACGAGCAGTACGTC. Its protein is CASSWSGYEQYV.

This clonotype was counted at least ten times. The chain is built from TRBV9 and TRBJ2-5; no firm D call. Germline values: CDR1 SGDLS, CDR2 YYNGEE. The CDR3 has 15 residues. V dropped 4 bases and J dropped 2 bases, with 15 bases sitting between them. CDR3 sequence (DNA): TGTGCCAGCAGCATTAGCCAAGGGCTACAAGAGACCCAGTACTTC. It specifies CASSISQGLQETQYF.